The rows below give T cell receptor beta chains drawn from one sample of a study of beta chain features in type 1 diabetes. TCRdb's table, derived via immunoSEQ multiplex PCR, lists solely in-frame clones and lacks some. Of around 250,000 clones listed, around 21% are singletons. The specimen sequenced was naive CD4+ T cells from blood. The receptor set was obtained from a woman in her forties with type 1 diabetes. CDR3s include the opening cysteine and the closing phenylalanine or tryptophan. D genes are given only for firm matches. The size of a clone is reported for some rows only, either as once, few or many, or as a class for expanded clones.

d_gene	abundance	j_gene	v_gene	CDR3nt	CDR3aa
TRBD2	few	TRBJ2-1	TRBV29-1	TGCAGCGTTGAGCCTAGCGGGATTAGGGAGCAGTTCTTC	CSVEPSGIREQFF
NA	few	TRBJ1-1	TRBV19	TGTGCCAGTAGCGCAGGGATGGCTTTCTTT	CASSAGMAFF
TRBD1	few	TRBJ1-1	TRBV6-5	TGTGCCAGCAGTTACGGGACAGGGGCCGTGAACACTGAAGCTTTCTTT	CASSYGTGAVNTEAFF
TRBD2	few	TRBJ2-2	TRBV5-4	TGTGCGACCCAACGGGGCGGGAGGGCCGACACCGGGGAGCTGTTTTTT	CATQRGGRADTGELFF
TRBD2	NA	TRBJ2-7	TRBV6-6	TGTGCCAGCAGTTTGGGGACTAGCGGGAAATACGAGCAGTACTTC	CASSLGTSGKYEQYF
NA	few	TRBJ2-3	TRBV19	TGTGCCAGTAGCCCACTTGCGATGAGCACAGATACGCAGTATTTT	CASSPLAMSTDTQYF
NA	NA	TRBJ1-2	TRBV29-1	TGCAGCGTCCCCGGTGGCTACACCTTC	CSVPGGYTF
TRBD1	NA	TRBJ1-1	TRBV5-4	TGTGCCAGCAGCTCGCTGACAGGGGAGAACACTGAAGCTTTCTTT	CASSSLTGENTEAFF
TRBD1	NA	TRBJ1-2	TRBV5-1	TGCGCCAGCAGCTCGGGACAGGGAGAAGCTCGTGGCTACACCTTC	CASSSGQGEARGYTF
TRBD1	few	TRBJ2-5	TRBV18	TGTGCCAGCTCACCAGGGACAGAAGAGACCCAGTACTTC	CASSPGTEETQYF